Sequencing of this T cell receptor (beta chain) was carried out in a study of blood T cell repertoires in COVID-19. Individuals drawn from about 26 US areas were about 18 to 90 years old. Cohorts were assigned according to the clinical history that participants reported. Symptom resolution, clearance, or two negative PCRs marked donors in Cohort 3 as recovered. Looked up from germline, CDR1 is LNHNV and CDR2 is YYDKDF (reference sequence). J gave up 2 bases and V 0 bases, and 5 bases lay outside the gene matches. CDR3 size: 19 residues. Per the study methods: The assay estimated nucleated cells by amplifying reference gene primers. The table came from immunoSEQ multiplex PCR; TCRdb's copy has only in-frame clones and leaves some out. V and J calls and clone size come straight from that table; D and trimming were deduced from the DNA. The sample shows approximately 230,000 clones, about 80% of them seen only once.

Sequencing was performed on PBMCs or T cells enriched from blood (not recorded which). The receptor comes from a man aged 40-50 years who had recovered from COVID-19. The chain uses TRBV15 and TRBJ2-6; 12 positions match TRBD2. CDR3 loop: CATSRDLLAGGAGANVLTF. CDR3 sequence (DNA): TGTGCCACCAGCAGAGATCTCCTAGCGGGAGGGGCTGGGGCCAACGTCCTGACTTTC.